This TCR beta chain was sequenced for a study of neurological immune-mediated disorders. General study results and limits: Private repertoires in all groups were suggested by the finding that expanded clones across subjects shared no CDR3 amino acid sequences. In HTLV-1-associated myelopathy, TCR clonal expansion was greatest, and in multiple sclerosis it was least, below healthy controls.

The cDNA came from 5'RACE with 10-nucleotide random UMIs. TCRdb re-called the 5' RACE reads with MiXCR, one entry per CDR3 protein. The sample consists of 30,000 to 45,000 distinct CDR3 sequences, around 10% of them appearing once. There are 15 residues in the CDR3. Germline values: CDR1 LNHDA, CDR2 SQIVND (reference sequence). For this clonotype: Antigen specificity is unknown. Since a much larger clone is just one base distant, this may be a read error.

The T cells used for sorted libraries numbered around 1 million, either CD4+ or CD8+. The source material was CD4+ T cells from blood. V usage is TRBV19 and J usage is TRBJ2-4; D is tentatively TRBD1 or TRBD2 (5 bases each). The sequence was collected from a woman between 25 and 40 years old with HTLV-1-associated myelopathy (HAM/TSP). CDR3 sequence reads: CTSSIMGRLKNIQYF. DNA of the CDR3: TGTACCAGTAGTATAATGGGACGGCTCAAAAACATTCAGTACTTC.